This T cell receptor beta chain was profiled in a study of CD8+ T cells in alopecia areata. About the research overall: A regimen of oral tofacitinib, 5 to 10 mg twice daily, was given to treated patients. Study-level points and caveats: Sequencing of scalp samples also captures resident alphabeta T cells of normal skin.

Notes on this clone: Its antigen is currently unknown.

cDNA serving as the sequencing template came from extracted, reverse transcribed RNA. Produced via immunoSEQ multiplex PCR; TCRdb's table is partial and in-frame only. The data show under 250,000 clones, around 62% seen once. The sequence came from a human donor with alopecia areata. This specimen consisted of CD4+ T cells sorted from blood, obtained at week 0.

CDR3 coding DNA: TGTGCCAGCAGTCGACCTCCAACCTCCTACAATGAGCAGTTCTTC. It translates to CASSRPPTSYNEQFF. The V call is TRBV27, the J call TRBJ2-1, with D uncertain. The ends were cut back, 5 bases at V and 0 bases at J, with 11 bases in the middle. The CDR3 is 15 amino acids. Germline values: CDR1 MNHEY, CDR2 SMNVEV (reference sequence).